These 8 T cell receptor beta chains were all obtained from the same sample, sequenced in a study of cytomegalovirus exposure and HLA in healthy donors (TCRdb year 2017). The library was generated by the immunoSEQ multiplex PCR assay. For the multiplex PCR, a mixture combining 60 forward primers for TCR Vbeta segments and 13 reverse primers for TCR Jbeta segments was used. TCRdb retrieved this table from immuneACCESS and kept in-frame rearrangements only. Not all clones are present; in checked studies, unresolved V genes account for under half, and no reason is known for the remainder. The sample table records some 180,000 clones. The ten largest make up 6.5% of the sample. Source material: PBMCs. Receptor source: a man aged 25-40 years in good health and CMV-seronegative.

The chain combines TRBV5-6 with TRBJ2-7; TRBD2 matches at 8 bases. The V gene's germline CDR1 is SGHDT and CDR2 YYEEEE. CDR3 length: 15 amino acids. Trimming cost V 0 bases and J 6 bases; bases outside gene matches: 8. CDR3 DNA sequence: TGTGCCAGCAGCTTGGGGCGGGGGGACCCCCTCGAGCAGTACTTC. Its translation: CASSLGRGDPLEQYF.

This chain uses TRBV4-3 with TRBJ2-7; D might be TRBD1 (6 bases). This CDR3 has 16 amino acids. From germline, CDR1 is LGHNA and CDR2 YSLEER. The V end was cut by 0 bases, the J end by 4 bases, with 16 bases between. This CDR3 is CASSQDGGRGRYEQYF. CDR3 DNA: TGCGCCAGCAGCCAAGACGGTGGCAGGGGTAGGTACGAGCAGTACTTC.

This chain connects TRBV5-1 to TRBJ2-7; a weak D match, TRBD1 (6 bases). The length of the CDR3 is 14 residues. Trimming cost V 0 bases and J 2 bases, with 9 bases left between them. Germline V gene sequence: CDR1 SGHRS, CDR2 YFSETQ. CDR3 sequence (DNA): TGCGCCAGCAGCTTGGGACAGGATACCTACGAGCAGTACTTC. It specifies CASSLGQDTYEQYF.

The chain uses TRBV19 and TRBJ1-6; D gene unclear. Germline V CDR1 and CDR2: LNHDA, SQIVND (reference sequence). V lost 6 bases to trimming and J lost 3 bases, with 15 bases between them. The CDR3 has 16 amino acids. Written as DNA, the CDR3 is TGTGCCAGTAGCCCCTACAGCCCTTACTATAATTCACCCCTCCACTTT. Translating it yields CASSPYSPYYNSPLHF.

CDR3 bases: TGTGCCAGCAGTTTTCGGGTCGGGTCCCCCTCCTACAATGAGCAGTTCTTC. Encoded protein: CASSFRVGSPSYNEQFF. The gene calls are TRBV28 and TRBJ2-1; D uncertain. The CDR3 covers 17 residues. V shed 3 bases and J shed 0 bases, with 15 bases lying between them. Germline CDR1 and CDR2: MDHEN and SYDVKM.

This sequence joins TRBV6-5 and TRBJ2-7, with D tentatively TRBD1 (7 bases). Trimming pared 1 base from V and 5 bases from J, leaving 15 bases between. CDR1 and CDR2 from the germline V gene are MNHEY and SVGAGI. The CDR3 sequence is 15 residues long. This CDR3 is CASSYLQGGWDEQYF. The CDR3 nucleotides read TGTGCCAGCAGTTACTTGCAGGGGGGTTGGGACGAGCAGTACTTC.

This chain joins TRBV19 and TRBJ2-5; TRBD1 matches at 11 bases. Germline V gene sequence: CDR1 LNHDA, CDR2 SQIVND (reference sequence). The V and J ends lost 10 bases and 5 bases, in that order; junction bases with no gene match: 9. This CDR3 is 14 amino acids long. The CDR3 DNA follows: TGTGCCACCTCGGACAGGGGGCGCGAGGAGACCCAGTACTTC. Its protein is CATSDRGREETQYF.

This chain uses TRBV9 with TRBJ1-2; the match to TRBD1 covers 9 bases. Germline-derived CDR1 and CDR2 are SGDLS and YYNGEE. The CDR3 is 19 residues long. Losses at the gene ends were 3 bases for V and 4 bases for J; bases not matched to a gene: 19. The CDR3 sequence is CASSANPKETGGPPYGYTF. CDR3 nucleotide sequence: TGTGCCAGCAGCGCCAACCCAAAAGAGACAGGGGGACCACCCTATGGCTACACCTTC.